This T cell receptor (beta chain) derives from a study of regulatory T cells in long-lasting Graves disease. Study results and caveats: Relative to new patients (966), persistent patients exhibited greater sharing of public clonotypes (2,741).

Per germline, CDR1 MNHEY and CDR2 SVGEGT. The CDR3 spans 18 residues. V was clipped by 7 bases and J by 5 bases; unmatched bases: 17. This clonotype occurred a few times. Its target is unknown. Sequencing libraries for TCR beta were prepared with iRepertoire HTBI primers and Arm-PCR of CDR3 regions. TCRdb redid the calling of the multiplex PCR reads with MiXCR, one entry per CDR3 protein. The table has 530,000 or so distinct CDR3 sequences, roughly 15% seen once. Time point described: newly diagnosed GD, antithyroid drugs for less than 3 months. RNA extracted from PBMCs served as the sequencing template. These data were also reused for a study on T cells in Graves' hyperthyroidism and ophthalmopathy. That investigation notes: HTBI primers drove first-round RT-PCR of the TCR CDR3.

The sequence was obtained from a man younger than 30 with Graves disease. The chain couples TRBV6-2 or TRBV6-3 to TRBJ2-5; 12 bases map to TRBD2. Sequenced here: peripheral blood mononuclear cells (PBMCs), sampled at new diagnosis, from a patient treated with antithyroid drugs. For the CDR3, the DNA is TGTGCCAGCACCTACGGGGGCAGACTAGCGGGAGTAGGGGAGACCCAGTACTTC. This codes for CASTYGGRLAGVGETQYF.